The 22 T cell receptor beta chains below come from one sample, sequenced in a study of molecular identifiers for immune sequencing clone quantification. One entry per CDR3 protein results from TCRdb running MiXCR on the PCR reads. The sample includes about half a million distinct CDR3 sequences, approximately 25% of them seen just once. Sequencing input: naive CD8+ T cells from blood, with Jurkat cell RNA spiked in. Subset meaning: FACS-sorted CD8+CD4-CCR7+CD45RA+ naive T cells. All receptors come from a human donor in good health. Some libraries in this study had Jurkat cell RNA spiked in.

The chain carries TRBV6-5 and TRBJ1-5; 8 bases agree with TRBD1. The CDR3 length is 14 residues. Germline V gene data show CDR1 as MNHEY and CDR2 as SVGAGI. V dropped 6 bases and J dropped 7; count of bases not matched to a gene: 8. The CDR3: CASSHGQGQQPQHF. The CDR3 DNA follows: TGTGCCAGCAGCCACGGACAGGGCCAACAGCCCCAGCATTTT.

This clonotype was counted ten times or more. This chain connects TRBV6-1 to TRBJ2-2; D uncertain. There are 13 residues in the CDR3. From germline, CDR1 is MNHNS and CDR2 SASEGT. V was clipped by 7 bases and J by 2 bases, with 8 bases between them. DNA for the CDR3: TGTGCCAGCACCCAGAGAAACACCGGGGAGCTGTTTTTT. Its translation: CASTQRNTGELFF.

The sample holds a few counts of this clonotype. The chain carries TRBV12-5 and TRBJ2-1; no reliable D call. Looked up from germline, CDR1 is LGHNT and CDR2 is FRNRAP. The CDR3 length is 11 residues. V lost 1 base, J lost 12 bases, and 7 bases lay in between. This CDR3 is CASGLGIGQFF. In DNA form, the CDR3 reads TGTGCTAGTGGTTTGGGCATAGGGCAGTTCTTC.

This clonotype showed up just a few times. The CDR3 loop is CAISESSGTIDTQYF. CDR3 DNA sequence: TGTGCCATCAGTGAGTCTAGCGGGACGATAGATACGCAGTATTTT. This chain joins TRBV10-3 and TRBJ2-3; TRBD2 matches 8 bases. J gave up 5 bases and V 0 bases, and 4 bases lay outside the gene matches. Per germline, CDR1 ENHRY and CDR2 SYGVKD. CDR3 length equals 15 residues.

This clonotype occurred many times. The chain links TRBV25-1 to TRBJ1-4, with unresolved D. The V gene lost 4 bases and the J gene lost 12 bases, with 9 bases spanning the gap. CDR1 and CDR2 from the germline V gene are MGHDK and SYGVNS. The CDR3 covers 11 residues. The CDR3 DNA sequence: TGTGCCAGCAGTGCGGGGAGTGAACTGTTTTTT. Translated: CASSAGSELFF.

This clonotype has a single count. This sequence may be a read error, since a much larger clone differs from it by one base. This CDR3 is missing its conserved last phenylalanine or tryptophan, likely due to a read error. The genes are TRBV7-2 and TRBJ2-3; either TRBD1 or TRBD2 may supply D (5 bases each). Germline V gene data show CDR1 as SGHTA and CDR2 as FQGNSA. Between the trimmed V and J ends, which lost 8 bases and 2 bases, there was a span of 11 bases. CDR3 length equals 13 residues. CDR3 in amino acids: CASGGDYTDTQYL. In nucleotides, the CDR3 is TGTGCCAGCGGGGGAGACTACACAGATACGCAGTATCTT.

The chain carries TRBV13 and TRBJ2-2; D remains unclear. Trimming pared 5 bases from V and 9 bases from J, leaving 13 bases between. CDR1 and CDR2 (germline): PRHDT, FYEKMQ (reference sequence). The CDR3 is 13 residues long. This chain's CDR3 is CASSARLDRELFF. CDR3 bases: TGTGCCAGCAGCGCCCGACTGGACCGGGAGCTGTTTTTT. The full variable domain, with the rest looked up from reference TRBV13 and TRBJ2-2, is AAGVIQSPRHLIKEKRETATLKCYPIPRHDTVYWYQQGPGQDPQFLISFYEKMQSDKGSIPDRFSAQQFSDYHSELNMSSLELGDSALYFCASSARLDRELFFGEGSRLTVL.

In regard to this clonotype: This could be a read error, since a much larger clone is one nucleotide away. This chain's CDR3 is CASSLAISTDTRYF. The CDR3 nucleotides are TGTGCCAGCAGTTTAGCGATAAGCACAGATACGCGGTATTTT. The chain has TRBV12-3 or TRBV12-4 and TRBJ2-3, with unresolved D. The CDR3 is 14 residues long.

The table lists this clonotype with many counts. At one of its ends the junction is not consistent with the germline gene, which may arise from a read error. The rearrangement links TRBV4-3 to TRBJ1-1; no clear D. Germline V lookup: CDR1 LGHNA, CDR2 YSLEER. The CDR3 contains 15 residues. The CDR3 region has the DNA TGCGCCAGCAGTCAAGCGAGGACCGACAACACTGAAGCTTTCTTT. It yields the protein CASSQARTDNTEAFF.

The table lists this clonotype with many counts. The rearrangement links TRBV7-6 to TRBJ1-4, with D tentatively TRBD1 (5 bases). This CDR3 has 11 amino acids. Trimming cost V 8 bases and J 6 bases, with 7 bases left between them. CDR1 SGHVS and CDR2 FNYEAQ come from the germline V gene. The chain's CDR3 is CASRGDEKLFF. CDR3 bases: TGTGCCAGCCGAGGGGATGAAAAACTGTTTTTT. The full variable domain, its missing parts supplied by reference TRBV7-6 and TRBJ1-4, is GAGVSQSPRYKVTKRGQDVALRCDPISGHVSLYWYRQALGQGPEFLTYFNYEAQQDKSGLPNDRFSAERPEGSISTLTIQRTEQRDSAMYRCASRGDEKLFFGSGTQLSVL.

This clonotype has more than one count but fewer than ten. A read error may be the cause here, since a much bigger clone is one base away. This sequence joins TRBV29-1 and TRBJ2-6, with D perhaps being TRBD1 or TRBD2 (5 bases each). Germline values: CDR1 SQVTM, CDR2 ANQGSEA. This CDR3 contains 15 residues. The CDR3 is CSAVGLESGANVPTF. The CDR3 nucleotides are TGCAGCGCCGTAGGACTGGAATCTGGGGCCAACGTCCCGACTTTC.

This clonotype has only a few counts. The genes are TRBV6-1 and TRBJ2-7; TRBD2 is a possible D gene (7 bases). Per the germline V gene, CDR1 is MNHNS and CDR2 is SASEGT. Trimming removed 6 bases from V and 2 bases from J, with 14 bases in between. This CDR3 is 14 amino acids long. CDR3 protein: CASSPRGAPYEQYF. CDR3 sequence (DNA): TGTGCCAGCAGCCCCCGGGGGGCCCCCTACGAGCAGTACTTC.

This chain connects TRBV3-1 to TRBJ2-3; either TRBD1 or TRBD2 may supply D (5 bases each). The germline CDR1 and CDR2 sequences are LGHDT and YNNKEL (reference sequence). V lost 0 bases and J 4 bases, leaving 14 bases between the germline ends. CDR3 length: 16 residues. CDR3 loop: CASSQDPGPGADTQYF. Here the CDR3 DNA reads TGTGCCAGCAGCCAAGACCCGGGACCCGGGGCAGATACGCAGTATTTT.

The table lists this clonotype with a few counts. This chain links TRBV2 with TRBJ1-2, with 11 bases that match TRBD1. The CDR3 loop spans 15 amino acids. Trimming removed 6 bases from V and 7 bases from J; junction bases left unmatched: 10. CDR1 and CDR2 from the germline V gene are SNHLY and FYNNEI. The CDR3 DNA reads TGTGCCAGCAGCGCAACCGGACAGGGGGCAGGTGGCTACACCTTC. It yields the protein CASSATGQGAGGYTF.

The chain combines TRBV6-2 or TRBV6-3 with TRBJ2-7; possible D gene TRBD1, 6 bases. The V end was cut by 6 bases, the J end by 3 bases, with 18 bases between. Per germline, CDR1 MNHEY and CDR2 SVGEGT. CDR3 length equals 15 residues. CDR3 residues: CASRDGTQTDYEQYF. Written as DNA, the CDR3 is TGTGCCAGCAGAGACGGGACACAAACTGACTACGAGCAGTACTTC.

This clonotype was recorded at least ten times. The chain links TRBV14 to TRBJ2-5; D is uncertain. Germline V lookup: CDR1 SGHDN, CDR2 FVKESK. The V gene lost 1 base and the J gene lost 4 bases, with 10 bases spanning the gap. The CDR3 is made up of 14 amino acids. CDR3 sequence (DNA): TGTGCCAGCAGCCAAGTTTCCAGAATAGAGACCCAGTACTTC. Amino acid sequence: CASSQVSRIETQYF.

The rearrangement joins TRBV6-2 or TRBV6-3 to TRBJ2-1; D remains unclear. The CDR3 loop spans 13 amino acids. Germline loops: CDR1 MNHEY, CDR2 SVGEGT. V shed 10 bases and J shed 3 bases, with 13 bases lying between them. The DNA for the CDR3 is TGTGCCACGGTCCCCAGCGTCTACAATGAGCAGTTCTTC. This sequence encodes CATVPSVYNEQFF.

To note about this clonotype: A much larger clone is a single base away; this may be a read error. This chain links TRBV7-9 with TRBJ1-4, with D hard to call. This CDR3 contains 16 residues. Germline CDR1 reads SEHNR; CDR2 reads FQNEAQ (reference sequence). CDR3 loop: CASSQTDPDPNEKLVF. DNA of the CDR3: TGTGCCAGCAGCCAGACCGACCCCGACCCTAATGAAAAACTGGTTTTT. Variable domain in full (rest from reference TRBV7-9 and TRBJ1-4): DTGVSQNPRHKITKRGQNVTFRCDPISEHNRLYWYRQTLGQGPEFLTYFQNEAQLEKSRLLSDRFSAERPKGSFSTLEIQRTEQGDSAMYLCASSQTDPDPNEKLVFGSGTQLSVL.

This clonotype occurred many times. The CDR3 DNA follows: TGCAGTGCTAGAGTCCGAAGCGGGATAGGTCAAGAGACCCAGTACTTC. Translation: CSARVRSGIGQETQYF. The gene calls are TRBV20-1 and TRBJ2-5; the match to TRBD2 covers 7 bases. Germline lookup yields CDR1 DFQATT and CDR2 SNEGSKA (reference sequence). The CDR3 consists of 16 residues. The V gene end was trimmed by 1 base and the J gene end by 2 bases; junction bases not matched to a gene: 10.

The V call is TRBV11-2, the J call TRBJ1-1, with D tentatively TRBD1 (5 bases). There are 14 residues in the CDR3. Per the germline V gene, CDR1 is SGHAT and CDR2 is FQNNGV. Trimming cost V 5 bases and J 6 bases, with 16 bases left between them. The CDR3 region has the DNA TGTGCCAGCAGCCGCAGCGGGGAGGGGCCTGAAGCTTTCTTT. It is translated as CASSRSGEGPEAFF.

Only a few counts were recorded for this clonotype. CDR3 amino acids: CASSVEGHQPQHF. The CDR3 DNA follows: TGTGCCAGCAGCGTAGAAGGGCATCAGCCCCAGCATTTT. The chain uses TRBV9 and TRBJ1-5; D unresolved. Germline V gives CDR1 SGDLS, CDR2 YYNGEE. The CDR3 length is 13 residues. The V end was cut by 0 bases, the J end by 5 bases, with 6 bases between.

A few counts support this clonotype. CDR3 sequence: CASSMGYLEAFF. The CDR3, as DNA: TGTGCCAGTAGTATGGGTTACCTTGAAGCTTTCTTT. The J gene is TRBJ1-1, the V gene TRBV19; D ambiguous. V was pared by 3 bases and J by 7 bases, with 9 bases between. CDR3 length: 12 residues. Per germline, CDR1 LNHDA and CDR2 SQIVND (reference sequence).